This record concerns one TCR beta chain sequence. These data come from a study of blood T cell repertoires in COVID-19. Background on the study: Sites in the United States, Italy and Spain provided acute and convalescent COVID-19 samples. PBMCs, B-cell-depleted T cells, or T cells were the source of the cDNA or gDNA that made up the material.

V was shortened by 0 bases and J by 5 bases, with 22 bases between the two germline ends. Germline V CDR1 and CDR2: MNHEY, SVGEGT. CDR3 size: 18 residues. As handled by the study authors: Researchers report that nucleated cell counts were estimated from reference gene primer amplification. Repertoires were generated with immunoSEQ multiplex PCR, while TCRdb's copy carries only in-frame clones and drops some. V and J calls and clone size follow that table, whereas D and trimming were derived from the DNA. In the table there are under 300,000 clones, around nine tenths of which are singletons. The rearrangement links TRBV6-2 or TRBV6-3 to TRBJ2-5; the D gene is possibly TRBD2 (6 bases). The sequence was obtained from a man in his fifties or sixties with acute or convalescent COVID-19. Sequences were obtained from peripheral blood. The CDR3 reads CASSYSEGHYPSRETQYF. The DNA for the CDR3 is TGTGCCAGCAGTTACTCGGAGGGCCACTATCCTTCGAGGGAGACCCAGTACTTC.